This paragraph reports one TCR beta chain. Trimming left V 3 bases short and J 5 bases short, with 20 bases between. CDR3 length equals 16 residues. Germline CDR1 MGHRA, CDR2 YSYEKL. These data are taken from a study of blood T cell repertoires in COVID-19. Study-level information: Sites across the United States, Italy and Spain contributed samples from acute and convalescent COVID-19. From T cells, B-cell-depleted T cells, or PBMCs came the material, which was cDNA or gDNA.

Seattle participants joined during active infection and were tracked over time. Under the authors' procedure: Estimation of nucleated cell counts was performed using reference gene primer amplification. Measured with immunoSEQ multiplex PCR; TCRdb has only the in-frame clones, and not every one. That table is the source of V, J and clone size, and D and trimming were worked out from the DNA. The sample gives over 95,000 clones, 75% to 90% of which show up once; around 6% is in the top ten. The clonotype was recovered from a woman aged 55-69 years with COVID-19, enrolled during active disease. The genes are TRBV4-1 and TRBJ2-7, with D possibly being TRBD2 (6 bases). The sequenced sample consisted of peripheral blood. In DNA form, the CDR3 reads TGCGCCAGCAGCCACCTCGGGACTGCCGTTCGGGACGAGCAGTACTTC. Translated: CASSHLGTAVRDEQYF.